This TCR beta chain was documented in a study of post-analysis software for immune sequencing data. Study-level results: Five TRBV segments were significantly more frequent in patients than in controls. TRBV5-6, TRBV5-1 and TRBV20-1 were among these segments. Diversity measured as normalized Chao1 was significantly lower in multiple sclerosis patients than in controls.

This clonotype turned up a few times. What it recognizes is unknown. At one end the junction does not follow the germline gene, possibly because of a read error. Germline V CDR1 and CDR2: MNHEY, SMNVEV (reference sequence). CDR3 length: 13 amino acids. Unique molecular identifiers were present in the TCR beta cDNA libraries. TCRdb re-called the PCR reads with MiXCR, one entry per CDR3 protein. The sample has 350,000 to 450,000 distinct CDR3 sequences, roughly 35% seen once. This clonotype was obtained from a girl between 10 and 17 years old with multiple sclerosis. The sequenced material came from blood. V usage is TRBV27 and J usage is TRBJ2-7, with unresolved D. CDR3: CASSSLVVDELYF. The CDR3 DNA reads TGTGCCAGCAGTTCATTGGTAGTGGACGAGCTGTACTTC.